Below, 2 T cell receptor beta chains from the same sample are listed, as sequenced in a study of immune evolution from preneoplasia to lung adenocarcinoma. Repertoires were generated with immunoSEQ multiplex PCR, while TCRdb's copy carries only in-frame clones and drops some. The sample has approximately 9,300 clones; approximately 75% are singletons. The material sequenced was FFPE lung adenocarcinoma in situ tissue. These TCRs come from a person of 80 years or more with lung adenocarcinoma.

The chain couples TRBV14 to TRBJ1-6; 7 bases align to TRBD1. The CDR3 is made up of 15 amino acids. Trimming removed 2 bases from V and 5 bases from J; junction bases left unmatched: 3. CDR1 and CDR2 from the germline V gene are SGHDN and FVKESK. CDR3 coding DNA: TGTGCCAGCAGCCAACCGACAGGGAATAATTCACCCCTCCACTTT. It is translated as CASSQPTGNNSPLHF. The full variable domain, in which reference TRBV14 and TRBJ1-6 provide the parts outside the CDR3, is EAGVTQFPSHSVIEKGQTVTLRCDPISGHDNLYWYRRVMGKEIKFLLHFVKESKQDESGMPNNRFLAERTGGTYSTLKVQPAELEDSGVYFCASSQPTGNNSPLHFGNGTRLTVT.

This clone has just one count. The chain combines TRBV28 with TRBJ2-1, with unresolved D. Looked up from germline, CDR1 is MDHEN and CDR2 is SYDVKM. Trimming stripped 3 bases from V and 4 bases from J, with 7 bases between. The CDR3 is 13 amino acids. The CDR3 protein is CASSFGLYNEQFF. Here the CDR3 DNA reads TGTGCCAGCAGTTTTGGCTTGTACAATGAGCAGTTCTTC.